Below are 10 T cell receptor beta chains sequenced from a single sample in a study of technical replicates of blood from a few donors. Method: immunoSEQ multiplex PCR; TCRdb's copy keeps in-frame clones and lacks some. The sample includes approximately 85,000 clones, 90% to 95% of them seen just once. Sequenced material: T cells isolated from PBMCs. These receptors were obtained from a human donor in good health.

The V call is TRBV27, the J call TRBJ2-1; possible D gene TRBD2, 6 bases. The CDR3 is made up of 15 amino acids. Trimming took 2 bases from V and 4 from J, leaving 12 bases between them. Germline CDR1 reads MNHEY; CDR2 reads SMNVEV (reference sequence). In DNA, the CDR3 is TGTGCCAGCAGTTTAGCGGGACCCAATTACAATGAGCAGTTCTTC. The encoded protein is CASSLAGPNYNEQFF.

This rearrangement joins TRBV27 to TRBJ2-7; 7 nucleotides align to TRBD1. The length of the CDR3 is 15 residues. The germline gives CDR1 MNHEY, CDR2 SMNVEV (reference sequence). The junction had 4 bases not matched to a gene; V was cut back by 0 bases and J by 2 bases. In DNA, the CDR3 is TGTGCCAGCAGTTTATCGTCGGGACAGCCCTACGAGCAGTACTTC. This encodes CASSLSSGQPYEQYF.

The genes are TRBV4-1 and TRBJ2-1; TRBD1 agrees at 8 bases. Per the germline V gene, CDR1 is MGHRA and CDR2 is YSYEKL. With 0 bases clipped from V and 8 bases from J, the junction kept 6 bases outside the gene matches. CDR3 size: 15 residues. Here the CDR3 reads CASSQEGQGAYEQFF. The CDR3 DNA is TGCGCCAGCAGCCAAGAGGGTCAGGGGGCCTATGAGCAGTTCTTC.

V is TRBV11-2 and J is TRBJ2-7, with TRBD2 identical over 14 bases. The ends lost 6 bases at V and 0 bases at J; junction bases unmatched: 7. The CDR3 runs 17 residues. CDR1 is SGHAT, CDR2 FQNNGV, per germline. CDR3 coding DNA: TGTGCCAGCAGGCGGGGACTAGCGGGGGCCTCCTCCTACGAGCAGTACTTC. Protein sequence: CASRRGLAGASSYEQYF.

This clone was seen once. The chain is built from TRBV19 and TRBJ1-5; D perhaps matches TRBD1 (5 bases). The germline V gene has CDR1 LNHDA and CDR2 SQIVND (reference sequence). CDR3 length: 16 residues. Trimming took 2 bases from V and 0 from J, leaving 11 bases between them. In DNA form, the CDR3 reads TGTGCCAGTAGTATAAGGGGCAGGGTTAGCAATCAGCCCCAGCATTTT. Amino acid sequence: CASSIRGRVSNQPQHF.

V is TRBV19 and J is TRBJ1-1; no firm D call. The V and J ends lost 2 bases and 4 bases respectively, with 8 bases between them. The CDR3 consists of 13 residues. CDR1 is LNHDA and CDR2 is SQIVND in the germline V gene (reference sequence). The CDR3 sequence is CASSITATTEAFF. The DNA for the CDR3 is TGTGCCAGTAGTATAACAGCTACCACTGAAGCTTTCTTT.

V gene TRBV29-1 combines with J gene TRBJ2-2; tentatively, D is TRBD2 (6 bases). Germline V gene data show CDR1 as SQVTM and CDR2 as ANQGSEA. This CDR3 comprises 13 residues. Trimming cost V 7 bases and J 6 bases, with 15 bases left between them. The CDR3 DNA sequence: TGCAGCGAGCGAAAACGGGGGTCCGGGGAGCTGTTTTTT. Translation: CSERKRGSGELFF.

The chain employs TRBV28 and TRBJ1-5; the D gene is possibly TRBD1 (6 bases). Germline-derived CDR1 and CDR2 are MDHEN and SYDVKM. The CDR3 runs to 15 residues. V was pared by 4 bases and J by 3 bases, with 13 bases between. The CDR3 DNA reads as TGTGCCAGCAGTTATGCCGGACAGTTCAATCAGCCCCAGCATTTT. Translated, it gives CASSYAGQFNQPQHF.

The genes are TRBV6-6 and TRBJ2-1; no definite D call. CDR1 and CDR2 from the germline V gene are MNHNY and SVGAGI (reference sequence). The CDR3 spans 12 residues. The V end lost 4 bases, the J end lost 8 bases, and 9 bases lay between the germline ends. CDR3 protein: CASSLLFDEQFF. The CDR3 DNA reads TGTGCCAGCAGTTTACTCTTTGATGAGCAGTTCTTC.

This chain joins TRBV7-8 and TRBJ1-6; no reliable D call. In germline, CDR1 is SGHVS, CDR2 FQNEAQ. Between the trimmed V and J ends, which lost 7 bases and 6 bases, there was a span of 10 bases. The CDR3 loop spans 13 amino acids. CDR3 sequence (DNA): TGTGCCAGCAACCGGGAAAGTAATTCACCCCTCCACTTT. Protein sequence: CASNRESNSPLHF.